A few counts support the clone carrying this TCR beta chain. Method: immunoSEQ multiplex PCR; TCRdb's copy keeps in-frame clones and lacks some. The table has about 5,600 clones, approximately 15% seen once. This sample is part of a study of tumour-infiltrating T cells in Burkitt lymphoma. CDR1 is SNHLY, CDR2 FYNNEI, per germline. Trimming removed 3 bases from V and 1 base from J; junction bases left unmatched: 2. The CDR3 has 14 residues. This chain links TRBV2 with TRBJ1-1, with 7 bases lining up with TRBD1. Sequenced material: tumor tissue. The TCR was taken from a human donor with diffuse large B-cell lymphoma. The DNA for the CDR3 is TGTGCCAGCAGTGAGGACAGGTGGAACACTGAAGCTTTCTTT. Translated: CASSEDRWNTEAFF.